The 12 T cell receptor beta chains presented below share a single source sample, sequenced in a study of cytomegalovirus exposure and HLA in healthy donors. PCR used 60 Vbeta primers and 13 Jbeta primers. The protocol was immunoSEQ multiplex PCR, while the TCRdb copy is restricted to in-frame clones and leaves out a portion. The sample includes about 120,000 clones, roughly four fifths seen only once; the top ten take more than 3.5%. The specimen sequenced was PBMCs. The receptors here all came from a middle-aged woman in good health and CMV-seropositive.

The chain couples TRBV9 to TRBJ1-1, with 11 bases identical to TRBD1. Germline V lookup: CDR1 SGDLS, CDR2 YYNGEE. The CDR3 is 15 residues long. J gave up 5 bases and V 5 bases, and 8 bases lay outside the gene matches. In DNA, the CDR3 is TGTGCCAGCAGTCCTTGGACAGGGGGCAGGACTGAAGCTTTCTTT. Protein: CASSPWTGGRTEAFF.

The rearrangement uses TRBV7-2 and TRBJ1-2, with D uncertain. CDR1 is SGHTA, CDR2 FQGNSA, per germline. V lost 4 bases and J 2 bases, leaving 8 bases between the germline ends. The CDR3 consists of 13 residues. The DNA for the CDR3 is TGTGCCAGCAGCTGGACTGTGAACTATGGCTACACCTTC. This codes for CASSWTVNYGYTF. The full variable domain, in which reference TRBV7-2 and TRBJ1-2 provide the parts outside the CDR3, is GAGVSQSPSNKVTEKGKDVELRCDPISGHTALYWYRQSLGQGLEFLIYFQGNSAPDKSGLPSDRFSAERTGGSVSTLTIQRTQQEDSAVYLCASSWTVNYGYTFGSGTRLTVV.

This clone turned up a few times. The genes are TRBV4-2 and TRBJ2-1; D is possibly TRBD2 (6 bases). The germline V and J ends were trimmed by 4 bases and 8 bases, with 9 bases remaining between them. Germline V gene sequence: CDR1 LGHNA, CDR2 YNFKEQ. The CDR3 has 12 residues. CDR3 nucleotides: TGTGCCAGCAGCCGCCCGGGAGATGAGCAGTTCTTC. Encoded protein: CASSRPGDEQFF.

This clone was recorded a few times. J is TRBJ2-1 and V is TRBV28; TRBD2 matches 7 bases. The length of the CDR3 is 15 residues. Germline-derived CDR1 and CDR2 are MDHEN and SYDVKM. The V and J ends lost 6 bases and 4 bases, in that order; junction bases with no gene match: 9. In DNA form, the CDR3 reads TGTGCCAGCAGGTCTCCGGCTAGCGGTTACAATGAGCAGTTCTTC. Translating it yields CASRSPASGYNEQFF.

The V call is TRBV19, the J call TRBJ2-3, with 11 positions matching TRBD1. The CDR3 has 14 residues. V lost 3 bases, J lost 6 bases, and 2 bases stayed unmatched. CDR1 LNHDA and CDR2 SQIVND come from the germline V gene (reference sequence). The CDR3 coding sequence is TGTGCCAGTAGTATCGGGACAGGGGGGGATACGCAGTATTTT. Translation gives CASSIGTGGDTQYF.

This clone was recorded only once. The genes are TRBV27 and TRBJ1-5; D is possibly TRBD1 (6 bases). Trimming left V 5 bases short and J 0 bases short, with 20 bases between. Looked up from germline, CDR1 is MNHEY and CDR2 is SMNVEV (reference sequence). The length of the CDR3 is 18 residues. DNA of the CDR3: TGTGCCAGCAGTGCAGGGGCCGAAATATATTATAGCAATCAGCCCCAGCATTTT. Translation: CASSAGAEIYYSNQPQHF.

This chain uses TRBV7-9 with TRBJ1-2; D is undetermined. Germline values: CDR1 SEHNR, CDR2 FQNEAQ (reference sequence). This CDR3 has 15 residues. The ends were cut back, 4 bases at V and 5 bases at J, with 17 bases in the middle. The CDR3, as DNA: TGTGCCAGCAGCTCACTGGATCTCGGGGATTATGGCTACACCTTC. Its protein is CASSSLDLGDYGYTF. The whole variable domain, remainder taken from reference TRBV7-9 and TRBJ1-2, is DTGVSQNPRHKITKRGQNVTFRCDPISEHNRLYWYRQTLGQGPEFLTYFQNEAQLEKSRLLSDRFSAERPKGSFSTLEIQRTEQGDSAMYLCASSSLDLGDYGYTFGSGTRLTVV.

This clone was seen more than once but under ten times. The chain joins TRBV7-3 to TRBJ2-7, with 8 nucleotides matching TRBD2. J was trimmed by 7 bases and V by 1 base; bases with no gene match: 12. Germline V gene data show CDR1 as SGHTA and CDR2 as FQGTGA. The CDR3 is 16 amino acids. The CDR3 nucleotides read TGTGCCAGCAGCTTAATCGGGGGGGAGGGCCCTCGGGAGCAGTACTTC. Protein sequence: CASSLIGGEGPREQYF.

The chain has TRBV27 and TRBJ2-1; maybe TRBD2 (5 bases). The CDR3 is made up of 16 amino acids. Deletions cut 3 bases from V and 4 bases from J, with 16 bases between. Germline V gives CDR1 MNHEY, CDR2 SMNVEV (reference sequence). The CDR3 loop reads CASSFVRLAEYNEQFF. Written as DNA, the CDR3 is TGTGCCAGCAGTTTCGTTCGTCTAGCCGAGTACAATGAGCAGTTCTTC.

The chain carries TRBV7-8 and TRBJ1-2, with 8 positions matching TRBD1. The germline V gene encodes CDR1 SGHVS and CDR2 FQNEAQ. The CDR3 covers 14 residues. J was trimmed by 6 bases and V by 1 base; bases with no gene match: 4. In DNA form, the CDR3 reads TGTGCCAGCAGCTTAGGGACAGGGCGGGATGGCTACACCTTC. Translation gives CASSLGTGRDGYTF. The full variable domain, with the rest looked up from reference TRBV7-8 and TRBJ1-2, is GAGVSQSPRYKVAKRGQDVALRCDPISGHVSLFWYQQALGQGPEFLTYFQNEAQLDKSGLPSDRFFAERPEGSVSTLKIQRTQQEDSAVYLCASSLGTGRDGYTFGSGTRLTVV.

J is TRBJ2-6 and V is TRBV6-4; 7 bases are a match to TRBD1. The trim removed 0 bases at V and 3 bases at J, leaving 11 bases unmatched. Germline V gene data show CDR1 as MRHNA and CDR2 as SNTAGT. The CDR3 is 19 residues long. DNA of the CDR3: TGTGCCAGCAGTGACTCGATAGGACAGGCCGCCAATGGGGCCAACGTCCTGACTTTC. It translates to CASSDSIGQAANGANVLTF.

This chain links TRBV5-4 with TRBJ2-5; 9 bases fit TRBD2. This CDR3 is built from 16 residues. Germline assignment: CDR1 SGHNT and CDR2 YYREEE (reference sequence). The V gene end was trimmed by 2 bases and the J gene end by 5 bases; junction bases not matched to a gene: 10. The CDR3 loop reads CASSLPMGGRGETQYF. The CDR3 bases are TGTGCCAGCAGCTTACCGATGGGCGGGAGGGGTGAGACCCAGTACTTC.